Presented here are 10 T cell receptor beta chains from one specimen sequenced in a study of lung T cells in sarcoidosis with Löfgren's syndrome. In TCRdb, the reads were re-called with MiXCR into one record per CDR3 protein. In the table there are approximately 2,300 distinct CDR3 sequences, 20% to 25% of which are singletons. Sample: CD4+ T cells from bronchoalveolar lavage. The receptor source for this set is a human donor with sarcoidosis (Löfgren's syndrome or another form), or a control subject (not recorded which).

This clonotype is medium-sized (0.01 to 0.1%) by share. The rearrangement uses TRBV12-3 or TRBV12-4 and TRBJ1-6, with unresolved D. CDR3 length: 13 amino acids. Trimming pared 8 bases from V and 7 bases from J, leaving 12 bases between. In DNA, the CDR3 is TGTGCCAGCGTTGGAGACCTGAATTCACCCCTCCACTTT. Translation: CASVGDLNSPLHF.

This clonotype was picked up many times. The rearrangement links TRBV2 to TRBJ2-7; D unresolved. Germline V gene lookup returns CDR1 SNHLY and CDR2 FYNNEI. Between the trimmed V and J ends, which lost 8 bases and 2 bases, there was a span of 16 bases. The CDR3 runs 14 residues. The CDR3: CASGDRAKTYEQYF. The DNA for the CDR3 is TGTGCCAGCGGAGATAGGGCGAAGACCTACGAGCAGTACTTC.

This clonotype is medium-sized (0.01 to 0.1%) in the sample. The gene calls are TRBV19 and TRBJ1-5; 8 bases align to TRBD1. The V gene's germline CDR1 is LNHDA and CDR2 SQIVND (reference sequence). The CDR3 length is 13 residues. The V gene end was trimmed by 7 bases and the J gene end by 7 bases; junction bases not matched to a gene: 6. CDR3 nucleotide sequence: TGTGCCAGTAAGGACAGGGAAGCGCAGCCCCAGCATTTT. It yields the protein CASKDREAQPQHF.

As to this clonotype: At one boundary the junction diverges from the germline segment, which might be a read error. V gene TRBV2 combines with J gene TRBJ2-5; D not resolved. This CDR3 is 13 amino acids long. Germline assignment: CDR1 SNHLY and CDR2 FYNNEI. The CDR3 loop is CASSGERKETQYF. Written as DNA, the CDR3 is TGTGCTAGCAGTGGGGAAAGGAAAGAGACCCAGTACTTC.

This clonotype is labeled as large. This chain uses TRBV4-1 with TRBJ2-1; D may correspond to TRBD1 or TRBD2 (6 bases each). Trimming stripped 0 bases from V and 10 bases from J, with 16 bases between. Germline CDR1 is MGHRA and CDR2 is YSYEKL. The length of the CDR3 is 15 residues. The CDR3 sequence: CASSQEVRPGAEQFF. CDR3 coding DNA: TGCGCCAGCAGCCAAGAGGTTAGGCCGGGGGCGGAGCAGTTCTTC.

This clonotype is judged large. This chain joins TRBV7-2 and TRBJ1-6; D unclear. The CDR3 runs 15 residues. Per germline, CDR1 SGHTA and CDR2 FQGNSA. With 7 bases removed from V and 0 bases from J, the gap between germline ends came to 10 bases. The CDR3 coding sequence is TGTGCCAGCAAGAGCCAGAGCTCCTATAATTCACCCCTCCACTTT. Translating gives CASKSQSSYNSPLHF.

A note on this clonotype: Sequence at one end of the junction differs from germline and may be a read error. CDR3 sequence: CASSRLGTASTKAFF. The CDR3 DNA reads TGTGCCAGCAGTCGGCTCGGGACAGCCTCCACTAAAGCTTTCTTT. The chain uses TRBV6-2 or TRBV6-3 and TRBJ1-1; 7 bases match TRBD1. The CDR3 has 15 amino acids. Germline assignment: CDR1 MNHEY and CDR2 SVGEGT.

Turning to this clonotype: One junction end does not reproduce the germline sequence, and a read error may be involved. V and J are TRBV3-1 and TRBJ2-1; 8 bases fit TRBD1. Germline V gene lookup returns CDR1 LGHDT and CDR2 YNNKEL (reference sequence). The CDR3 consists of 16 residues. The CDR3 DNA reads TGCGCCAGCAGCCAGAGACAGGGGAGCTTCTACAATGAGCAGTTCTTC. It encodes CASSQRQGSFYNEQFF.

A note on this clonotype: This may stem from a read error, because a much larger clone lies one nucleotide away. This chain uses TRBV7-2 with TRBJ2-7; D is perhaps TRBD1 (5 bases). Germline V gene data show CDR1 as SGHTA and CDR2 as FQGNSA. The length of the CDR3 is 17 residues. Trimming left V 1 base short and J 0 bases short, with 16 bases between. In DNA form, the CDR3 reads TGTGCCAGCAGCTTAGAGGGGCTTGGAGTCGTCTCCTACGAGCAGTACTTC. Translated: CASSLEGLGVVSYEQYF. Variable domain in full (rest from reference TRBV7-2 and TRBJ2-7): GAGVSQSPSNKVTEKGKDVELRCDPISGHTALYWYRQSLGQGLEFLIYFQGNSAPDKSGLPSDRFSAERTGGSVSTLTIQRTQQEDSAVYLCASSLEGLGVVSYEQYFGPGTRLTVT.

This clonotype is judged medium-sized. V is TRBV7-8 and J is TRBJ2-7; TRBD1 agrees at 7 bases. The CDR3 has 17 residues. J lost 6 bases, V lost 2 bases, and 16 bases had no gene match. Per germline, CDR1 SGHVS and CDR2 FQNEAQ. The CDR3 nucleotides are TGTGCCAGCAGCTTAAGAGCCAGGGGGACCGGCCGTCTCGAGCAGTACTTC. Translation: CASSLRARGTGRLEQYF. Filled out from reference TRBV7-8 and TRBJ2-7, the complete variable domain reads GAGVSQSPRYKVAKRGQDVALRCDPISGHVSLFWYQQALGQGPEFLTYFQNEAQLDKSGLPSDRFFAERPEGSVSTLKIQRTQQEDSAVYLCASSLRARGTGRLEQYFGPGTRLTVT.